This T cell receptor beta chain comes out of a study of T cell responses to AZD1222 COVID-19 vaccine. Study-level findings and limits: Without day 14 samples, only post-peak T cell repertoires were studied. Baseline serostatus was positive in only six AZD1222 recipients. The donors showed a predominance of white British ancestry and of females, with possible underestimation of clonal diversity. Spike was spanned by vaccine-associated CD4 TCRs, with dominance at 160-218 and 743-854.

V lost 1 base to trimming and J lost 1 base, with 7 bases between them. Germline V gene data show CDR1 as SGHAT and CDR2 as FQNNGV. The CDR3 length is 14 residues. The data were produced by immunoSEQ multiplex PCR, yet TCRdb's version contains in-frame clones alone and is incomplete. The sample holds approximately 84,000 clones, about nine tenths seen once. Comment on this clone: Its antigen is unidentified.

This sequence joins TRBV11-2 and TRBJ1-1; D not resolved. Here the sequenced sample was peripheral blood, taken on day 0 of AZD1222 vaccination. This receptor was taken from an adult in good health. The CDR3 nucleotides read TGTGCCAGCAGCTTAGCGGGCCCGAACACTGAAGCTTTCTTT. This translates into CASSLAGPNTEAFF.